The 13 T cell receptor beta chains in this list originate from one sample, sequenced in a study of prognosis after radiotherapy for stage I lung cancer. Researchers used two-round multiplex PCR to amplify TCR beta CDR3 starting from genomic DNA. Used in first-round PCR were primers specific to each TRBV and TRBJ gene. One entry per CDR3 protein results from TCRdb running MiXCR on the multiplex PCR reads. The sample yields about 16,000 distinct CDR3 sequences, roughly 30% seen once. Sequencing was performed on PBMCs, taken before or after stereotactic body radiation therapy (not recorded which). The receptors come from a donor aged 50 or older with non-small cell lung cancer.

This clonotype was detected many times. The chain links TRBV6-2 or TRBV6-3 to TRBJ1-1; D unclear. This CDR3 has 14 residues. Trimming left V 5 bases short and J 0 bases short, with 10 bases between. CDR1 is MNHEY and CDR2 is SVGEGT in the germline V gene. Here the CDR3 DNA reads TGTGCCAGCAGTGACCTGACCGTGAACACTGAAGCTTTCTTT. Residues: CASSDLTVNTEAFF.

The chain carries TRBV19 and TRBJ2-6, with D perhaps TRBD2 (5 bases). Germline lookup yields CDR1 LNHDA and CDR2 SQIVND (reference sequence). The CDR3 spans 15 residues. The V gene lost 6 bases and the J gene lost 5 bases, with 14 bases spanning the gap. The CDR3 nucleotides read TGTGCCAGTAGCATGGAGAGGGCTTGGGCCAACGTCCTGACTTTC. Amino acids: CASSMERAWANVLTF.

This clonotype was picked up many times. This rearrangement joins TRBV30 to TRBJ2-2; D is unclear. The V end lost 0 bases, the J end lost 0 bases, and 11 bases lay between the germline ends. This CDR3 comprises 16 residues. In germline, CDR1 is GTSNPN, CDR2 SVGIG (reference sequence). The CDR3 region is CAWSVLWTANTGELFF. CDR3 DNA: TGTGCCTGGAGTGTACTTTGGACCGCGAACACCGGGGAGCTGTTTTTT.

Comment on this clonotype: This CDR3 fails to terminate in the conserved phenylalanine or tryptophan, so it likely reflects a read error. The gene calls are TRBV29-1 and TRBJ2-5, with D perhaps TRBD1 or TRBD2 (5 bases each). The CDR3 loop spans 13 amino acids. Germline CDR1 reads SQVTM; CDR2 reads ANQGSEA. Trimming took off 8 bases at V and 3 bases at J, with 16 bases between the two ends. The DNA of the CDR3 is TGCAGCATCCCAAGGGGAGAAAAAGAGACCCAGTACTTG. This translates into CSIPRGEKETQYL.

This clonotype was picked up many times. The chain uses TRBV3-1 and TRBJ1-5, with D unresolved. The length of the CDR3 is 13 residues. Germline lookup yields CDR1 LGHDT and CDR2 YNNKEL (reference sequence). The V end lost 0 bases, the J end lost 7 bases, and 7 bases lay between the germline ends. The DNA for the CDR3 is TGTGCCAGCAGCCAAGAGATCTGGCAGCCCCAGCATTTT. Residues: CASSQEIWQPQHF.

As concerns this clonotype: An end of the junction differs from the germline gene, which may be a read error. The genes are TRBV5-1 and TRBJ1-1; 9 nucleotides align to TRBD1. The CDR3 is made up of 16 amino acids. Germline CDR1 and CDR2: SGHRS and YFSETQ. The CDR3 here is CASSRKTGGLNTEASF. CDR3 nucleotide sequence: TGCGCCAGCAGCAGGAAAACAGGGGGCCTGAACACTGAAGCTTCCTTT.

With respect to this clonotype: This may arise from a read error, as a much more abundant clone is one base away. The J gene is TRBJ2-5, the V gene TRBV5-1; 10 nucleotides agree with TRBD2. V lost 1 base, J lost 4 bases, and 4 bases stayed unmatched. This CDR3 spans 15 amino acids. Germline V gene lookup returns CDR1 SGHRS and CDR2 YFSETQ. CDR3 protein: CASSLSSGSPETQYF. CDR3 in DNA: TGCGCCAGCAGCTTGTCTAGCGGGAGTCCAGAGACCCAGTACTTC.

There are many counts of this clonotype. The CDR3 DNA reads TGTGCCAGCAGCTTTCAAGGTGAAGGTACGCAGTATTTT. It codes for CASSFQGEGTQYF. The chain recombines TRBV7-9 with TRBJ2-3; D unclear. Trimming took off 3 bases at V and 8 bases at J, with 12 bases between the two ends. The CDR3 spans 13 residues. Germline V gene data show CDR1 as SEHNR and CDR2 as FQNEAQ (reference sequence). Drawing the rest from reference TRBV7-9 and TRBJ2-3, the complete variable domain is DTGVSQNPRHKITKRGQNVTFRCDPISEHNRLYWYRQTLGQGPEFLTYFQNEAQLEKSRLLSDRFSAERPKGSFSTLEIQRTEQGDSAMYLCASSFQGEGTQYFGPGTRLTVL.

As to this clonotype: The junction does not match germline at one end; this may be a read error. The genes are TRBV24-1 and TRBJ2-1; 7 bases map to TRBD2. The CDR3 has 17 residues. The germline CDR1 and CDR2 sequences are KGHDR and SFDVKD. This CDR3 is CATSSAGRHCSYNEQLF. CDR3 DNA: TGCGCCACCAGTTCCGCCGGGAGGCACTGCTCCTACAATGAGCAGCTCTTC.

The genes are TRBV28 and TRBJ2-7; 8 nucleotides match TRBD1. This CDR3 is 15 amino acids long. V lost 6 bases and J lost 6; bases outside the gene matches: 13. CDR1 is MDHEN, CDR2 SYDVKM, per germline. The CDR3 DNA reads TGTGCCAGCAGCCCTCCGGACAGGGACTCTCCCGAGCAGTACTTC. This encodes CASSPPDRDSPEQYF.

The chain couples TRBV9 to TRBJ2-1; possibly TRBD2 for D (7 bases). Germline loops: CDR1 SGDLS, CDR2 YYNGEE. The CDR3 totals 12 residues. Trimming removed 7 bases at V and 7 bases at J, with 12 bases between. The CDR3 nucleotides are TGTGCCAGCTGGGGGGGCCTTAATGAGCAGTTCTTC. The encoded protein is CASWGGLNEQFF.

V and J are TRBV6-8 and TRBJ2-7; TRBD2 might be the D (5 bases). Trimming took 0 bases from V and 2 from J, leaving 14 bases between them. Germline V gives CDR1 MNHGY, CDR2 SAAAGT. CDR3 length: 16 residues. CDR3 residues: CASSYSTLDLPYEQYF. Written as DNA, the CDR3 is TGTGCCAGCAGTTACTCGACACTAGACCTTCCCTACGAGCAGTACTTC.

Notes on this clonotype: Since a much larger clone is just one base distant, this may be a read error. The genes are TRBV5-5 and TRBJ2-5, with a tentative D call TRBD2 (6 bases). CDR1 SGHKS and CDR2 YYEKEE come from the germline V gene (reference sequence). The CDR3 is 14 amino acids. The CDR3 spells CASSLAAGQETHYF. The CDR3 DNA is TGTGCCAGCAGCTTGGCAGCGGGTCAAGAGACCCATTACTTC.